These T cell receptor beta chains were read from a single sample in a study of beta chain features in type 1 diabetes. The method was immunoSEQ multiplex PCR; TCRdb's version includes in-frame clones alone and lacks a portion of them. The sample carries a few hundred thousand clones, roughly 15% recorded once. The sample comprised central memory CD4+ T cells from blood. These receptors were obtained from a young man in good health. Both conserved end residues are part of each CDR3. The order of the fields is V gene, clone size, D gene, J gene, CDR3 protein, CDR3 DNA. A D gene is named only where the DNA matches it firmly. Clone size appears in some rows only: once, few, many, or a class for an expanded clone.

v_gene: TRBV9
abundance: .
d_gene: .
j_gene: TRBJ2-5
CDR3aa: CASSVEQGRSETQYF
CDR3nt: TGTGCCAGCAGCGTAGAGCAGGGGCGGTCGGAGACCCAGTACTTC

v_gene: TRBV7-2
abundance: few
d_gene: .
j_gene: TRBJ1-2
CDR3aa: CASSLSREYYGYTF
CDR3nt: TGTGCCAGCAGCTTGAGCAGGGAATACTATGGCTACACCTTC

v_gene: TRBV30
abundance: .
d_gene: .
j_gene: TRBJ1-2
CDR3aa: CAWSVQGAGYTF
CDR3nt: TGTGCCTGGAGTGTACAGGGAGCTGGCTACACCTTC

v_gene: TRBV7-2
abundance: .
d_gene: .
j_gene: TRBJ1-2
CDR3aa: CASSLGLGRIANYGYTF
CDR3nt: TGTGCCAGCAGCTTAGGGTTAGGACGGATAGCTAACTATGGCTACACCTTC

v_gene: TRBV6-6
abundance: .
d_gene: TRBD2
j_gene: TRBJ2-1
CDR3aa: CASSPPSGGSIF
CDR3nt: TGTGCCAGCAGTCCGCCTAGCGGGGGGTCGATCTTC

v_gene: TRBV6-6
abundance: few
d_gene: TRBD1
j_gene: TRBJ2-1
CDR3aa: CASSSDRGRINEQFF
CDR3nt: TGTGCCAGCAGTTCGGACAGGGGGAGAATCAATGAGCAGTTCTTC

v_gene: TRBV9
abundance: few
d_gene: TRBD1
j_gene: TRBJ1-4
CDR3aa: CASSVGTGSHEKLFF
CDR3nt: TGTGCCAGCAGCGTAGGGACAGGCTCCCATGAAAAACTGTTTTTT

v_gene: TRBV5-4
abundance: .
d_gene: .
j_gene: TRBJ2-3
CDR3aa: CASSLVDRQQYF
CDR3nt: TGTGCCAGCAGCTTGGTGGACCGCCAACAGTATTTT

v_gene: TRBV6-1
abundance: few
d_gene: .
j_gene: TRBJ2-1
CDR3aa: CASSERAVEQFF
CDR3nt: TGTGCCAGCAGTGAGAGGGCGGTTGAGCAGTTCTTC

v_gene: TRBV2
abundance: few
d_gene: .
j_gene: TRBJ1-2
CDR3aa: CASSGTSGYGYTF
CDR3nt: TGTGCCAGCAGTGGGACATCGGGCTATGGCTACACCTTC

v_gene: TRBV18
abundance: many
d_gene: .
j_gene: TRBJ2-3
CDR3aa: CASSQVRTDTQYF
CDR3nt: TGTGCCAGCTCACAGGTGCGCACAGATACGCAGTATTTT

v_gene: TRBV9
abundance: .
d_gene: TRBD2
j_gene: TRBJ2-1
CDR3aa: CASSAGLAGTSVQFF
CDR3nt: TGTGCCAGCAGCGCCGGACTAGCGGGGACTTCAGTGCAGTTCTTC

v_gene: TRBV6-5
abundance: few
d_gene: .
j_gene: TRBJ2-1
CDR3aa: CASSEFSGGEQFF
CDR3nt: TGTGCCAGCAGTGAATTCTCAGGCGGTGAGCAGTTCTTC

v_gene: TRBV4-3
abundance: few
d_gene: .
j_gene: TRBJ2-3
CDR3aa: CASSQGVATSTDTQYF
CDR3nt: TGCGCCAGCAGCCAAGGGGTAGCGACAAGCACAGATACGCAGTATTTT

v_gene: TRBV5-1
abundance: .
d_gene: .
j_gene: TRBJ2-2
CDR3aa: CASSLEVTGELFF
CDR3nt: TGCGCCAGCAGCTTGGAGGTCACCGGGGAGCTGTTTTTT

v_gene: TRBV11-2
abundance: .
d_gene: TRBD2
j_gene: TRBJ2-1
CDR3aa: CASSQTSGSKGGFF
CDR3nt: TGTGCCAGCAGCCAAACTAGCGGGAGCAAGGGCGGCTTCTTC

v_gene: TRBV4-1
abundance: .
d_gene: .
j_gene: TRBJ2-5
CDR3aa: CASSQRGETQYF
CDR3nt: TGCGCCAGCAGCCAGAGAGGCGAGACCCAGTACTTC

v_gene: TRBV7-2
abundance: few
d_gene: TRBD2
j_gene: TRBJ2-1
CDR3aa: CASRRGRDTYNEQFF
CDR3nt: TGTGCCAGCAGGCGCGGGAGGGACACCTACAATGAGCAGTTCTTC

v_gene: TRBV25-1
abundance: .
d_gene: .
j_gene: TRBJ1-2
CDR3aa: CASSATPQIGYTF
CDR3nt: TGTGCCAGCAGTGCCACCCCCCAAATTGGCTACACCTTC

v_gene: TRBV4-2
abundance: .
d_gene: .
j_gene: TRBJ2-1
CDR3aa: CASSVDRYNEQFF
CDR3nt: TGTGCCAGCAGCGTGGACAGATACAATGAGCAGTTCTTC

v_gene: TRBV6-5
abundance: once
d_gene: .
j_gene: TRBJ1-1
CDR3aa: CASSYAGAGTEAFF
CDR3nt: TGTGCCAGCAGTTACGCGGGGGCGGGAACTGAAGCTTTCTTT

v_gene: TRBV23-1
abundance: many
d_gene: .
j_gene: TRBJ1-1
CDR3aa: CASSQSPANTEAFF
CDR3nt: TGCGCCAGCAGTCAATCCCCGGCGAACACTGAAGCTTTCTTT

v_gene: TRBV7-2
abundance: .
d_gene: .
j_gene: TRBJ1-3
CDR3aa: CASSLRGGWGLAGNTIYF
CDR3nt: TGTGCCAGCAGCTTAAGGGGAGGGTGGGGGTTAGCTGGAAACACCATATATTTT